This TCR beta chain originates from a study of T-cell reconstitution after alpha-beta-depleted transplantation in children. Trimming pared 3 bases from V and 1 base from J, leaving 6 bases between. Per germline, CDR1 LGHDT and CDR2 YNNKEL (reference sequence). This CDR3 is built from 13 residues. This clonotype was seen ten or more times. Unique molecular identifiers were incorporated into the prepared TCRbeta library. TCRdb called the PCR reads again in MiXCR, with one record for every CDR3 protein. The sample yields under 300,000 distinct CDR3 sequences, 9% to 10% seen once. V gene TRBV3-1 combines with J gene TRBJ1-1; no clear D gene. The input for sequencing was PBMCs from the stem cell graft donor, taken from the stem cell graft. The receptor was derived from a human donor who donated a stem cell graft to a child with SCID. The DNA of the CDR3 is TGTGCCAGCAGCCATGAGGGGAACACTGAAGCTTTCTTT. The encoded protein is CASSHEGNTEAFF.